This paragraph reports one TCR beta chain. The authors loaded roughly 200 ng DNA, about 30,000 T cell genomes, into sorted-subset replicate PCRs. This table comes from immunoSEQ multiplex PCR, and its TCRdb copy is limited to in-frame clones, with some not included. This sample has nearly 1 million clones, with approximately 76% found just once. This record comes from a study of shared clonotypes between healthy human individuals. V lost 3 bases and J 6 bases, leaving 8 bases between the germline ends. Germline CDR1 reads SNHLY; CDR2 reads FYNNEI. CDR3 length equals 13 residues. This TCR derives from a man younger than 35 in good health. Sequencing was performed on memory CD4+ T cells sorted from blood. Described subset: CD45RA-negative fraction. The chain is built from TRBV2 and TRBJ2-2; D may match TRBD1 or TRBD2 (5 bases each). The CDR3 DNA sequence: TGTGCCAGCAGTGATAGGGACCCCGGGGAGCTGTTTTTT. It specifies CASSDRDPGELFF.